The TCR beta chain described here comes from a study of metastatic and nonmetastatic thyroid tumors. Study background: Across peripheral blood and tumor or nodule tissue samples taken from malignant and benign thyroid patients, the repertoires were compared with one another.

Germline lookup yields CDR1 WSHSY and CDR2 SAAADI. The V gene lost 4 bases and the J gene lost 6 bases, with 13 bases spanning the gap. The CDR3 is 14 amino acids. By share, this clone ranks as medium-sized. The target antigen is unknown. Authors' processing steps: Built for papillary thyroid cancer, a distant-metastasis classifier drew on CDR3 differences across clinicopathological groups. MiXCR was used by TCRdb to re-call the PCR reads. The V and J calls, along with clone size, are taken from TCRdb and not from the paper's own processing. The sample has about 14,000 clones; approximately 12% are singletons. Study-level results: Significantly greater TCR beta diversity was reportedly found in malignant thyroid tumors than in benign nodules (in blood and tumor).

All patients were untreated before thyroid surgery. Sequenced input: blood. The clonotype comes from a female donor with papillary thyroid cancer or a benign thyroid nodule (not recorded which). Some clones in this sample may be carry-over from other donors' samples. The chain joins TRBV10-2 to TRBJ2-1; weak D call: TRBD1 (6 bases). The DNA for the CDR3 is TGCGCCAGCAGTGTAAGAGGGGGAGTCAATGAGCAGTTCTTC. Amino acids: CASSVRGGVNEQFF.